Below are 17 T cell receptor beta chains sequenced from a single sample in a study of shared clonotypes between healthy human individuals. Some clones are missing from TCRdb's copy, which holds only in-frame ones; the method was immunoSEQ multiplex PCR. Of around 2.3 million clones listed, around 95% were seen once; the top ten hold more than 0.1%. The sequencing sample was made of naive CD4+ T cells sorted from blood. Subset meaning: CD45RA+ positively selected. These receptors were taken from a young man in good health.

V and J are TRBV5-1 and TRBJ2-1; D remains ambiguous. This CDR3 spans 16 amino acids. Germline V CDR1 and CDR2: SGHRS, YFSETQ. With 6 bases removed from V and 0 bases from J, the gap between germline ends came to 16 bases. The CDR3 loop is CASTLSSLLSYNEQFF. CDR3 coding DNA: TGCGCCAGCACCCTAAGTTCACTACTCTCCTACAATGAGCAGTTCTTC.

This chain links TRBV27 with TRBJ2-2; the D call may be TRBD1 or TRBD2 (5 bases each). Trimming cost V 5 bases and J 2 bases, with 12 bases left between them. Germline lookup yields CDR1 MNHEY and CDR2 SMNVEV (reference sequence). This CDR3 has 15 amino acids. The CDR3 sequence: CASSARDRNTGELFF. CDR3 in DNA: TGTGCCAGCAGTGCCCGGGACCGTAACACCGGGGAGCTGTTTTTT.

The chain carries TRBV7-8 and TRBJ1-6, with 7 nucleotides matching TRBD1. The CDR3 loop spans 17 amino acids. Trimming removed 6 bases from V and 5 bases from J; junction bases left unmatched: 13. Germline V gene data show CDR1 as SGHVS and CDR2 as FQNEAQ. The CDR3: CASSHAPGQRNNSPLHF. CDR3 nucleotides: TGTGCCAGCAGTCACGCCCCGGGACAGAGAAATAATTCACCCCTCCACTTT.

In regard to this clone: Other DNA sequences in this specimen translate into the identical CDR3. The CDR3 here is CAWTGQGGEKLFF. CDR3 bases: TGTGCCTGGACGGGACAGGGAGGGGAAAAACTGTTTTTT. The genes are TRBV30 and TRBJ1-4, with 9 bases aligning to TRBD1. The CDR3 length is 13 residues. Germline V gene data show CDR1 as GTSNPN and CDR2 as SVGIG (reference sequence). V dropped 4 bases and J dropped 8; count of bases not matched to a gene: 5.

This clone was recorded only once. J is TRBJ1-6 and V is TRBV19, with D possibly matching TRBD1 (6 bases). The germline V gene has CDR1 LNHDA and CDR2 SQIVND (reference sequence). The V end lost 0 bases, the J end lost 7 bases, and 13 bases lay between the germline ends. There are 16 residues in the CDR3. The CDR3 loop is CASSIEWTAINSPLHF. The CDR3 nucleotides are TGTGCCAGTAGTATAGAATGGACAGCGATCAATTCACCCCTCCACTTT.

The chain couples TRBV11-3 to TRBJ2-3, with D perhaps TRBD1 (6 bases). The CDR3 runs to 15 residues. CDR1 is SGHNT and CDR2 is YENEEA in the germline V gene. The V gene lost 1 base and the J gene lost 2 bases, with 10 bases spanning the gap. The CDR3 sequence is CASSLGGLITDTQYF. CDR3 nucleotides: TGTGCCAGCAGCTTAGGGGGGCTTATCACAGATACGCAGTATTTT.

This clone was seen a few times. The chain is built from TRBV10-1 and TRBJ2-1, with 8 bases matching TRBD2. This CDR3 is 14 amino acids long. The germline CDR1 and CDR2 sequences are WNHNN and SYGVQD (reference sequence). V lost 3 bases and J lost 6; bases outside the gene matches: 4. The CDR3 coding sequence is TGCGCCAGCAGTGACGCTAGCGGGCCCAATGAGCAGTTCTTC. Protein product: CASSDASGPNEQFF.

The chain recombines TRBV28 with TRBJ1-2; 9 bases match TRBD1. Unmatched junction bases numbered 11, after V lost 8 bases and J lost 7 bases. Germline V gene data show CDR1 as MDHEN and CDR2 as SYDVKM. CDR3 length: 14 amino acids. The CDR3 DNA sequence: TGTGCCAGCCGCCGGACAGGGGCTTTCGGTGGCTACACCTTC. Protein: CASRRTGAFGGYTF.

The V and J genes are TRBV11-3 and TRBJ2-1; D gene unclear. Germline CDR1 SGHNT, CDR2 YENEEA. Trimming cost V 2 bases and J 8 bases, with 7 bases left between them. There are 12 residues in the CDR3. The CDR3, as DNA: TGTGCCAGCAGCTTATCTACCTATGAGCAGTTCTTC. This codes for CASSLSTYEQFF.

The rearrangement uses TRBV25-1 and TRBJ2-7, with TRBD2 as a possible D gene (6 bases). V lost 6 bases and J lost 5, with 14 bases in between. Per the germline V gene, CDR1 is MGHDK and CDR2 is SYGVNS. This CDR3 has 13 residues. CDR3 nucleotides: TGTGCCAGCAGAACTATAGGGACTGACGAGCAGTACTTC. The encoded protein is CASRTIGTDEQYF.

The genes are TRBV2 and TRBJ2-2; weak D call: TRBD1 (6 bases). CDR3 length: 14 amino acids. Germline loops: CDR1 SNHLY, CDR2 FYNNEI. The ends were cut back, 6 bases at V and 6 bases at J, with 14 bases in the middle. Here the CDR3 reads CASSQGQYAGELFF. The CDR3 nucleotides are TGTGCCAGCAGCCAAGGACAGTATGCCGGGGAGCTGTTTTTT.

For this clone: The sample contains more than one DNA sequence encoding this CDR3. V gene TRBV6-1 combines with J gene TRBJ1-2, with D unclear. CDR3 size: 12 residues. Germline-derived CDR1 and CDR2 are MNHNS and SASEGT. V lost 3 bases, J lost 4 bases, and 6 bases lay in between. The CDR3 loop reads CASSDRGYGYTF. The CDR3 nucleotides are TGTGCCAGCAGTGACCGGGGCTATGGCTACACCTTC.

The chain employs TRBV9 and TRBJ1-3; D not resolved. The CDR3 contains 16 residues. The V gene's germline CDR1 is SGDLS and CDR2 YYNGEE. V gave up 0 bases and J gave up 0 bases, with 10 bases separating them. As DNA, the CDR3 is TGTGCCAGCAGCGTAGAGATGGGAACCTCTGGAAACACCATATATTTT. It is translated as CASSVEMGTSGNTIYF.

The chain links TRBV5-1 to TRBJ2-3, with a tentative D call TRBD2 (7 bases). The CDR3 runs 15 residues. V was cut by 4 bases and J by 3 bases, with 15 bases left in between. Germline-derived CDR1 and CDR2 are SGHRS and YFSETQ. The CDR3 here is CASSPEGGVTDTQYF. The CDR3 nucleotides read TGCGCCAGCAGCCCCGAAGGGGGGGTGACAGATACGCAGTATTTT.

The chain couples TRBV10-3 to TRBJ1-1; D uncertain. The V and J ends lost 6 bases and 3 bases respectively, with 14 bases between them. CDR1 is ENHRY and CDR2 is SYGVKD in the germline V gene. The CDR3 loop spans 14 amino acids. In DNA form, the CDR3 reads TGTGCCATCAGCCCCGACCGGACGTACACTGAAGCTTTCTTT. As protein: CAISPDRTYTEAFF.

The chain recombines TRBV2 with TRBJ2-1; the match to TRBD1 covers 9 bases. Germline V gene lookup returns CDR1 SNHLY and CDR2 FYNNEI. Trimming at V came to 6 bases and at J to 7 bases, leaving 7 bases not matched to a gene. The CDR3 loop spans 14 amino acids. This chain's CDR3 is CASRETDRGNEQFF. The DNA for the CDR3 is TGTGCCAGCAGGGAAACGGACAGGGGAAATGAGCAGTTCTTC.

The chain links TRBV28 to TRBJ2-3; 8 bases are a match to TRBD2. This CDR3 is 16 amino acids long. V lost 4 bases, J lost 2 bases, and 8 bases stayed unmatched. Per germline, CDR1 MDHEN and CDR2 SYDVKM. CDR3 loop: CASSSPGGGNTDTQYF. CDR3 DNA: TGTGCCAGCAGTTCCCCGGGGGGGGGTAACACAGATACGCAGTATTTT.